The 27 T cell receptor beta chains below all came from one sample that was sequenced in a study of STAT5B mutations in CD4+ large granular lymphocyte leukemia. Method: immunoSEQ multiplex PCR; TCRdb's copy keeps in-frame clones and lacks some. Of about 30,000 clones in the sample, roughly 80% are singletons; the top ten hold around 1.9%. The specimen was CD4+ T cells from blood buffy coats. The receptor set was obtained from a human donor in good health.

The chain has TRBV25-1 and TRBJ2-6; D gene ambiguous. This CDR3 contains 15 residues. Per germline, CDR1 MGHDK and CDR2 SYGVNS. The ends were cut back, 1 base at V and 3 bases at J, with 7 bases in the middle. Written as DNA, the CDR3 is TGTGCCAGCAGTGAATCCCGTTTTGGGGCCAACGTCCTGACTTTC. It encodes CASSESRFGANVLTF.

This CDR3 is CASSLGTGGGNTIYF. DNA of the CDR3: TGTGCCAGCAGTCTCGGGACAGGGGGTGGAAACACCATATATTTT. The chain combines TRBV6-5 with TRBJ1-3, with 11 bases that match TRBD1. V lost 5 bases to trimming and J lost 3 bases; unmatched junction nucleotides: 3. Germline loops: CDR1 MNHEY, CDR2 SVGAGI. The CDR3 has 15 amino acids.

The CDR3 DNA sequence: TGTGCCAGCAGCTTGGGACAGACGAGCTCCTACGAGCAGTACTTC. Its translation is CASSLGQTSSYEQYF. The V call is TRBV5-6, the J call TRBJ2-7; D possibly corresponds to TRBD1 (5 bases). V lost 0 bases and J lost 0, with 10 bases in between. The V gene's germline CDR1 is SGHDT and CDR2 YYEEEE. This CDR3 region has 15 residues. The full variable domain, completed using reference TRBV5-6 and TRBJ2-7, is DAGVTQSPTHLIKTRGQQVTLRCSPKSGHDTVSWYQQALGQGPQFIFQYYEEEERQRGNFPDRFSGHQFPNYSSELNVNALLLGDSALYLCASSLGQTSSYEQYFGPGTRLTVT.

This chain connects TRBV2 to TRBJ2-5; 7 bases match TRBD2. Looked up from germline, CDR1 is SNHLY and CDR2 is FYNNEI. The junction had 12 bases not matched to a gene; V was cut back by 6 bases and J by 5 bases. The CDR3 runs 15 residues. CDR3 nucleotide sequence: TGTGCCAGCAGCTACCTAGGCGGGGGTTGGGAGACCCAGTACTTC. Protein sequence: CASSYLGGGWETQYF.

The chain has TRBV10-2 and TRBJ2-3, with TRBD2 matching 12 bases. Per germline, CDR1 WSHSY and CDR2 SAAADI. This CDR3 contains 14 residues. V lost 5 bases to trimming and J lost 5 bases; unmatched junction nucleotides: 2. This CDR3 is CASSPGLAGDTQYF. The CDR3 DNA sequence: TGCGCCAGCAGTCCGGGACTAGCGGGAGATACGCAGTATTTT.

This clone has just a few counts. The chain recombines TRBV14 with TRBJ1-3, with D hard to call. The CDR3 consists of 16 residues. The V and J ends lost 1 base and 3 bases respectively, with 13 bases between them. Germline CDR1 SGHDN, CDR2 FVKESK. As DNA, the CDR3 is TGTGCCAGCAGCCAAGGATTACCAGATCTTGGAAACACCATATATTTT. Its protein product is CASSQGLPDLGNTIYF.

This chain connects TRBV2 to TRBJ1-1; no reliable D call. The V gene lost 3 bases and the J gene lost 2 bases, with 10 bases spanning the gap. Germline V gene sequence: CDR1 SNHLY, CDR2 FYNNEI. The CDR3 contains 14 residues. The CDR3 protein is CASSDGSFNTEAFF. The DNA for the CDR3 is TGTGCCAGCAGTGACGGAAGTTTTAACACTGAAGCTTTCTTT.

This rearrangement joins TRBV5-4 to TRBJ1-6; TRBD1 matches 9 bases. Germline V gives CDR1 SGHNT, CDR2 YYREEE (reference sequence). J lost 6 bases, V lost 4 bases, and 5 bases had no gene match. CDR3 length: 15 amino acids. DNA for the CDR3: TGTGCCAGCAGCCTGCAGGGACAGGGTAATTCACCCCTCCACTTT. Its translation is CASSLQGQGNSPLHF.

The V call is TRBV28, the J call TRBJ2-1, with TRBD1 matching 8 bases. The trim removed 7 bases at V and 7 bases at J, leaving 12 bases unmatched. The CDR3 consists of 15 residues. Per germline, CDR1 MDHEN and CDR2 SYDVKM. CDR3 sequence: CASIEGRGRINEQFF. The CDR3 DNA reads TGTGCCAGCATCGAGGGCAGGGGGCGAATAAATGAGCAGTTCTTC. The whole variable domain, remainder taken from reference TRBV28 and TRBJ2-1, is DVKVTQSSRYLVKRTGEKVFLECVQDMDHENMFWYRQDPGLGLRLIYFSYDVKMKEKGDIPEGYSVSREKKERFSLILESASTNQTSMYLCASIEGRGRINEQFFGPGTRLTVL.

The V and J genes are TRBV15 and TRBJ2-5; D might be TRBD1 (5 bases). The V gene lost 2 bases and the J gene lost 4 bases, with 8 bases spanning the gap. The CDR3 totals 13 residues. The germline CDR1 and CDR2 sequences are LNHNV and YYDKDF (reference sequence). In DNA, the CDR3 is TGTGCCACCAGCAGAAACCAGGGAGAGACCCAGTACTTC. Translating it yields CATSRNQGETQYF.

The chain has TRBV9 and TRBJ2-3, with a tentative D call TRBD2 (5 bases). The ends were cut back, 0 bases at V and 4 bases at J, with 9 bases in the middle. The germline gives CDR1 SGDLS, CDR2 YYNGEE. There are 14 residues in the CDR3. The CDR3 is CASSVEWTSDTQYF. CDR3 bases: TGTGCCAGCAGCGTAGAGTGGACTTCAGATACGCAGTATTTT.

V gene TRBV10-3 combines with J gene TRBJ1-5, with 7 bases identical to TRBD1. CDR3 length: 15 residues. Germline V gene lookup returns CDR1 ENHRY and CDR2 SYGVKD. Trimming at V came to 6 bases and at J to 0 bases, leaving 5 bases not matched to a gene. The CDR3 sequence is CAISSGTASNQPQHF. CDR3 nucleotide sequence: TGTGCCATCAGCTCCGGGACAGCTAGCAATCAGCCCCAGCATTTT.

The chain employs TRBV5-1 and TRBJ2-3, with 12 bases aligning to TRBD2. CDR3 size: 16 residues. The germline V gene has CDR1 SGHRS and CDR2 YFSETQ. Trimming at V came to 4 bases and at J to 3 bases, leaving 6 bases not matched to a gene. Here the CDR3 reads CASSGSGLAGTDTQYF. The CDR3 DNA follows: TGCGCCAGCAGCGGATCAGGACTAGCGGGAACAGATACGCAGTATTTT.

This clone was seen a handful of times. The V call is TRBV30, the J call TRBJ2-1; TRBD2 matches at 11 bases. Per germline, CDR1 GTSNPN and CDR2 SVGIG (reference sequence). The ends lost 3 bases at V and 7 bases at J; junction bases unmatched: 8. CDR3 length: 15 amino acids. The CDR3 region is CAWRGTSGVWNEQFF. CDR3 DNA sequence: TGTGCCTGGAGGGGGACTAGCGGTGTGTGGAATGAGCAGTTCTTC.

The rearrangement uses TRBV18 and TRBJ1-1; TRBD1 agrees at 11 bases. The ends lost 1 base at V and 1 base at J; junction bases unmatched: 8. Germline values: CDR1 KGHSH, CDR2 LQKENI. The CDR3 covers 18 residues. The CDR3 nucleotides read TGTGCCAGCTCACCACGGCCGGGACAGGGGGGCGCGAACACTGAAGCTTTCTTT. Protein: CASSPRPGQGGANTEAFF.

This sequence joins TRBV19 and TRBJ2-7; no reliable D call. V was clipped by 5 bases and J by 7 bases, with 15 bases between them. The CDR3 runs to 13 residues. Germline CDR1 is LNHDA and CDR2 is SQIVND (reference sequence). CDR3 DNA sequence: TGTGCCAGTAGTGAGTCGCGTCTGGGGGAGCAGTACTTC. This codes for CASSESRLGEQYF.

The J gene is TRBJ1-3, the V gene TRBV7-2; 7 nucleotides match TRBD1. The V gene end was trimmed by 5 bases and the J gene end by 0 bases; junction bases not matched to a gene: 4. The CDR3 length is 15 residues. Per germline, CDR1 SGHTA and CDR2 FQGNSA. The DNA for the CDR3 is TGTGCCAGCAGCCCCCGGGACAGCTCTGGAAACACCATATATTTT. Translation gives CASSPRDSSGNTIYF. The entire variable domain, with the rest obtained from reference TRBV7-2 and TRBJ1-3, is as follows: GAGVSQSPSNKVTEKGKDVELRCDPISGHTALYWYRQSLGQGLEFLIYFQGNSAPDKSGLPSDRFSAERTGGSVSTLTIQRTQQEDSAVYLCASSPRDSSGNTIYFGEGSWLTVV.

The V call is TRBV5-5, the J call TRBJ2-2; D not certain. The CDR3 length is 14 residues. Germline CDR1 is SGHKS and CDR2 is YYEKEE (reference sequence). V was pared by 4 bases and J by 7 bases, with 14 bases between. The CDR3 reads CASSQNVGGGELFF. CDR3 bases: TGTGCCAGCAGCCAAAACGTCGGTGGCGGGGAGCTGTTTTTT.

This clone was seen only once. In DNA form, the CDR3 reads TGCGCCAGCAGCTTGGGTAGCGGGCCTAGCACAGATACGCAGTATTTT. The encoded protein is CASSLGSGPSTDTQYF. This chain uses TRBV5-1 with TRBJ2-3, with 7 nucleotides matching TRBD2. The CDR3 has 16 residues. Trimming took 0 bases from V and 0 from J; bases not matched to a gene: 4. Germline CDR1 reads SGHRS; CDR2 reads YFSETQ.

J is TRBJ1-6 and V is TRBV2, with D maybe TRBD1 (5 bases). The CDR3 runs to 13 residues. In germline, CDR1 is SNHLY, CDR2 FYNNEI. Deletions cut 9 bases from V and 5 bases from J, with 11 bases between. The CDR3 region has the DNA TGTGCCAGGTCGACAGCGCATAATTCACCCCTCCACTTT. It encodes CARSTAHNSPLHF.

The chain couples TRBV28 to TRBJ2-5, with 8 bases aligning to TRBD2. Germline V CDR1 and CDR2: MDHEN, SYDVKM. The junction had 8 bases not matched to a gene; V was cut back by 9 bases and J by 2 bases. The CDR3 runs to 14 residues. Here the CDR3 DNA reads TGTGCCAGTAGCCCCGGGGGGGTACAAGAGACCCAGTACTTC. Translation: CASSPGGVQETQYF.

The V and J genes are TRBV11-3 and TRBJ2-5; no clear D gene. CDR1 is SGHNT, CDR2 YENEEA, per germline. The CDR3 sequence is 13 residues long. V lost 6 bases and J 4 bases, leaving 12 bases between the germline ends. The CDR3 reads CASSPRGGETQYF. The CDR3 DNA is TGTGCCAGCAGTCCACGCGGCGGAGAGACCCAGTACTTC. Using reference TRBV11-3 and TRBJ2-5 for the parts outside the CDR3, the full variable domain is EAGVVQSPRYKIIEKKQPVAFWCNPISGHNTLYWYLQNLGQGPELLIRYENEEAVDDSQLPKDRFSAERLKGVDSTLKIQPAELGDSAVYLCASSPRGGETQYFGPGTRLLVL.

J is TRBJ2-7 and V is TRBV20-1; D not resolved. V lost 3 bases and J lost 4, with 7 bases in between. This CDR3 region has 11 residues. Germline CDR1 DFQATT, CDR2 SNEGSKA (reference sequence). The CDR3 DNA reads TGCAGTGCTAGGGTGGTATACGAGCAGTACTTC. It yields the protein CSARVVYEQYF.

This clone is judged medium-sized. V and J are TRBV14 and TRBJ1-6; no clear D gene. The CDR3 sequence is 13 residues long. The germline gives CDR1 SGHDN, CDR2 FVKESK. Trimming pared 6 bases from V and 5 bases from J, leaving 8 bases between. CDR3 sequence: CASRVVDNSPLHF. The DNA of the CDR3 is TGTGCCAGCAGGGTTGTGGATAATTCACCCCTCCACTTT.

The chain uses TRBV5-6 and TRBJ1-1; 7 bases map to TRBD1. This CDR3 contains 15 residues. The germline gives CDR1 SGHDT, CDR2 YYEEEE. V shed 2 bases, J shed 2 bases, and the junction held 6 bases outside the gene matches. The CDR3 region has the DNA TGTGCCAGCAGCTTCCTTTGGACAGGAAACACTGAAGCTTTCTTT. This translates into CASSFLWTGNTEAFF.

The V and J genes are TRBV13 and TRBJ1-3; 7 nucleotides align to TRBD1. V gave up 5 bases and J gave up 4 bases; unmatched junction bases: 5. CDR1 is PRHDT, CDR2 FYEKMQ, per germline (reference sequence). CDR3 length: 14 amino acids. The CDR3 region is CASSLTGPGNTIYF. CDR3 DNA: TGTGCCAGCAGCCTGACAGGGCCCGGAAACACCATATATTTT.

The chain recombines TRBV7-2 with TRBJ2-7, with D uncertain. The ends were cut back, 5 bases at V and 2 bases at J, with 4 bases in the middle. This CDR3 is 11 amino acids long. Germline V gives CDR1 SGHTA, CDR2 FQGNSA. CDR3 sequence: CASSPAYEQYF. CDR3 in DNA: TGTGCCAGCAGCCCGGCCTACGAGCAGTACTTC.